This paragraph reports one T cell receptor (beta chain). No cognate antigen has been identified for it. No much larger clone exists at a distance of one base, and base qualities are not known. The record originates from a study of CD8 T cells in Susac syndrome (dated by TCRdb to between 2018 and 2021). Background on the whole study: Of the Susac syndrome patients who were sequenced, over five had clinically active disease and 8 or 9 were in clinical remission. Susac syndrome patients were therapy-naive, on corticosteroids (some also receiving IVIg), or on IVIg alone at blood withdrawal. Repertoire sequencing was used to test whether CD8+ T cell activation and differentiation in Susac syndrome was antigen driven. The study compared CD8+ T cell repertoire clonality among over 9 healthy donors, roughly 14 Susac syndrome patients and 15 or so multiple sclerosis patients. Results and caveats for the whole study, not just this receptor: Around 15 and five Susac-specific public clones were found in the total CD8+ and CD8+ TEMRA repertoires, respectively. The number of individuals in the TCR sequencing and HLA analysis was acknowledged as relatively small. Clonal expansion was seen in Susac syndrome CD8+ repertoires, peaking in CD8+ TEMRA cells and being greater in clinically active patients than in remitting ones.

RNA was extracted with the RNeasy kit and roughly 0.45 to 1 ug was reverse transcribed using random hexamers. The immunoSEQ multiplex PCR assay, covering 54 Vbeta and 13 Jbeta segments, was used to amplify TCR beta CDR3 regions. PCR amplification bias was corrected by using a synthetic template baseline for primer optimization and computational correction. Regarding the original processing steps: Reads were assigned to V, D and J genes according to IMGT and analyzed in immunoSEQ Analyzer, with only productive sequences retained. Clonality was calculated as one minus the Shannon entropy normalized by log2 of the number of productive unique sequences. For each patient and control, public and private clones were evaluated within the 100 most prevalent clones. A clone was defined as Susac-specific if it was absent from the healthy and MS cohorts, from some 1,100 published viral clones and from other ImmuneACCESS disease sequences. TCRdb applied fastp at Q25 and MiXCR to the public reads, then kept only in-frame beta chains. Every distinct CDR3 protein forms one entry, paired with its most common genes and DNA. These V and J calls are TCRdb output, not the study's own analysis. This sample lists around 79,000 distinct CDR3 sequences; approximately 95% were detected once. The top ten hold about 0.52% of the sample.

CDR1 and CDR2 were assigned from the germline V gene as SGHRS and YFSETQ. Clipping removes 4 bases from V and 3 bases from J, with 5 as the unmatched junction base count. Inclusive of the bounding cysteine and phenylalanine, the CDR3 is 14 residues long. Only the CDR3 DNA stays, 42 bases, in frame from base 1. High-throughput TCR beta sequencing profiled peripheral blood CD8+ and CD4+ T cells from healthy donors, Susac syndrome patients and multiple sclerosis patients. Recently defined diagnostic criteria for definite or probable disease were met by the Susac syndrome patients. Bulk CD8+ and CD4+ T cells were purified by magnetic negative isolation, while CD8+ TEMRA cells were enriched using FACS. Blood was collected in EDTA tubes and processed within 24 hours, with PBMCs isolated through density gradient centrifugation. PBMCs intended for TCR sequencing were cryopreserved in liquid nitrogen and thawed later in a water bath at 37 degrees C. Purity of sorted or isolated CD4+, CD8+ and CD8+ TEMRA cells was at least 90%.

The chain couples TRBV5-1 to TRBJ2-5, and 8 bases in between align with TRBD1. This clonotype was sampled from a human donor with Susac syndrome. Sequences were obtained from CD8+ T cells from PBMCs. CDR3 region: CASSPDRAEETQYF. The DNA sequence is as follows: TGCGCCAGCAGCCCGGACAGGGCCGAAGAGACCCAGTACTTC.